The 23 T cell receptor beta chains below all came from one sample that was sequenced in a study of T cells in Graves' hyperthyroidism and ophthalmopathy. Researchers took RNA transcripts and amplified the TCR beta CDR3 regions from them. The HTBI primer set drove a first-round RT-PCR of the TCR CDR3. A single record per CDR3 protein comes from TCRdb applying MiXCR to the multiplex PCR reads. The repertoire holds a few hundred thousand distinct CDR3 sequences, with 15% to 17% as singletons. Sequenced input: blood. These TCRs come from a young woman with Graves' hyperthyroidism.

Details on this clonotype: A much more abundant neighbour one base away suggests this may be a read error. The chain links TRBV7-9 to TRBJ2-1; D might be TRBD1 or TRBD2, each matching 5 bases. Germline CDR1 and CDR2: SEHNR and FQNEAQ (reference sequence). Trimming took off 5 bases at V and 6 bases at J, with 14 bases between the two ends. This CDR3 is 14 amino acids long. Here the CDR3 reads CASSARDGSNEQFF. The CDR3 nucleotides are TGTGCCAGCAGCGCCCGGGACGGCTCCAATGAGCAGTTCTTC.

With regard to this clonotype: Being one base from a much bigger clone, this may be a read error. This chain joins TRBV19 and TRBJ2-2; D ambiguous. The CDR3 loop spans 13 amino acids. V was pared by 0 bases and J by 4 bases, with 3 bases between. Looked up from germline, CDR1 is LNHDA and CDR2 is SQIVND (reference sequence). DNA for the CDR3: TGTGCCAGTAGTATAGAGTGCACCGGGGAGCTGTTTTTT. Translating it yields CASSIECTGELFF.

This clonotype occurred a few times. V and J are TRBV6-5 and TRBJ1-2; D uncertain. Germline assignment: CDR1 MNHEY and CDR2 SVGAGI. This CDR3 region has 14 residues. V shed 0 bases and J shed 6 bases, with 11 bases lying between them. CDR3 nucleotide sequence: TGTGCCAGCAGTTACTCGAGGCAGTTCCATGGCTACACCTTC. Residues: CASSYSRQFHGYTF.

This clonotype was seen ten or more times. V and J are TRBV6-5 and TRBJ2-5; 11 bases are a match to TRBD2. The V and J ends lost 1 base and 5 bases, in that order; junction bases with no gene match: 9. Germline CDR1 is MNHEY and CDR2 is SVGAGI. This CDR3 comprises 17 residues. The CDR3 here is CASSYFISGRAGETQYF. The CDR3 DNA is TGTGCCAGCAGTTACTTCATTAGCGGGAGGGCCGGGGAGACCCAGTACTTC.

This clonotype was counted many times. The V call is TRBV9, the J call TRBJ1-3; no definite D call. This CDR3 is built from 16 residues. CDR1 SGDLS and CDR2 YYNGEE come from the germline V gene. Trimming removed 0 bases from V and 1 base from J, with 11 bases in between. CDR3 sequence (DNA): TGTGCCAGCAGCGTAGCCCCAGCAGCGTCTGGAAACACCATATATTTT. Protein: CASSVAPAASGNTIYF.

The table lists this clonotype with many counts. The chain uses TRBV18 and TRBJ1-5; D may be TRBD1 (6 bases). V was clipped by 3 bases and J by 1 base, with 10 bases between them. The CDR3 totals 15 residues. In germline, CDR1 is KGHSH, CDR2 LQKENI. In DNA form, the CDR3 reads TGTGCCAGCTCACCGGCAGGGGCGAGCAATCAGCCCCAGCATTTT. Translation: CASSPAGASNQPQHF.

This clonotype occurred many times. CDR3 nucleotide sequence: TGTGCCAGCACCGCTCCAAGAGGGCCCCAGCATTTT. Its translation: CASTAPRGPQHF. The rearrangement links TRBV28 to TRBJ1-5, with D unresolved. Germline CDR1 MDHEN, CDR2 SYDVKM. This CDR3 is built from 12 residues. Trimming shortened V by 7 bases and J by 9 bases, and 13 bases separated the two germline ends.

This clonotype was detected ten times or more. Written as DNA, the CDR3 is TGTGCCAGCAGCGTAACCTCCTCGGGGGGTCCCAACCACGAGCAGTACTTC. Amino acids: CASSVTSSGGPNHEQYF. This chain uses TRBV9 with TRBJ2-7, with 7 bases fitting TRBD2. This CDR3 has 17 amino acids. Unmatched junction bases numbered 15, after V lost 1 base and J lost 5 bases. Germline-derived CDR1 and CDR2 are SGDLS and YYNGEE.

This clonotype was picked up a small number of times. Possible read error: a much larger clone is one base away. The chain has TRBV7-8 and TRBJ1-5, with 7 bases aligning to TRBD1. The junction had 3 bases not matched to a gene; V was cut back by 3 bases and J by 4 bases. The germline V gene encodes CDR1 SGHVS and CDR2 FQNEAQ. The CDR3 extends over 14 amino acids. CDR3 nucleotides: TGTGCCAGCAGCTTCGACAGGGAGAATCAGCCCCAGCATTTT. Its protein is CASSFDRENQPQHF.

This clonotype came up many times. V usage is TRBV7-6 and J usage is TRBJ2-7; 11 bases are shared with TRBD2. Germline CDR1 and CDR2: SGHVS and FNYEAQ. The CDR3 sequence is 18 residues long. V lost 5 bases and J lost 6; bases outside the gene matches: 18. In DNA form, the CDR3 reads TGTGCCAGCAGCGTAGGACTAGCGGGTCCCCATAGATCATCCGAGCAGTACTTC. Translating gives CASSVGLAGPHRSSEQYF.

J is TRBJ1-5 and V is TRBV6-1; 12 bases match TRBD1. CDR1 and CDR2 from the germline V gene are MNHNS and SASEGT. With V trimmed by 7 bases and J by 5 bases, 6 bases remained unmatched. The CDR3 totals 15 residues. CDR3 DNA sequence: TGTGCCAGCATTTCCGGGACAGGGGGCTATCAGCCCCAGCATTTT. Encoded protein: CASISGTGGYQPQHF.

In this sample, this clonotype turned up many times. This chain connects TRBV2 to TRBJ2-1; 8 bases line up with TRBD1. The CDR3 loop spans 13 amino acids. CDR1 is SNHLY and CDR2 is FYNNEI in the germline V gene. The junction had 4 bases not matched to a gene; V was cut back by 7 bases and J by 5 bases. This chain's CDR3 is CASTGTGDNEQFF. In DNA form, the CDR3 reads TGTGCCAGCACGGGGACAGGAGACAATGAGCAGTTCTTC.

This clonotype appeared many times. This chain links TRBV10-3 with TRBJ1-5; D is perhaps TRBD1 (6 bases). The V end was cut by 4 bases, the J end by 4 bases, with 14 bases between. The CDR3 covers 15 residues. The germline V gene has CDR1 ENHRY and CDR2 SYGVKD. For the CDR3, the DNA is TGTGCCATCAGTGGAACAGGGTTTGAGAATCAGCCCCAGCATTTT. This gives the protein CAISGTGFENQPQHF.

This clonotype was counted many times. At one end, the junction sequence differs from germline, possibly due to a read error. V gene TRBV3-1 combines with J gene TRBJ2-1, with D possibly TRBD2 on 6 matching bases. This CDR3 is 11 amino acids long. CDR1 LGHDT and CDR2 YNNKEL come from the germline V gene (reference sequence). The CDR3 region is CASSTDTGLIF. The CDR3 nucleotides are TGTGCCAGCAGCACAGACACGGGACTCATCTTC.

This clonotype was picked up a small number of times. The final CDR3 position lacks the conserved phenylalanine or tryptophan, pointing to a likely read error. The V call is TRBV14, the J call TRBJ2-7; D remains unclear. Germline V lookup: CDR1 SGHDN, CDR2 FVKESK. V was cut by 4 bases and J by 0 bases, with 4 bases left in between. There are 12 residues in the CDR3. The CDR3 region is CASSPTSYEQYL. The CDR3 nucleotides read TGTGCCAGCAGCCCTACCTCCTACGAGCAGTACCTC.

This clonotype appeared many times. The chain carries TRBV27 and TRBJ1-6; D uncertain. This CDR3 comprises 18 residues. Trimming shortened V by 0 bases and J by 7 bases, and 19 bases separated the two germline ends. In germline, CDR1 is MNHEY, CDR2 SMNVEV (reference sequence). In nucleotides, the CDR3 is TGTGCCAGCAGTTTATCGGTAACGGCGCGTATCTCAAATTCACCCCTCCACTTT. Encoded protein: CASSLSVTARISNSPLHF.

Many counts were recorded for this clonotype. CDR3 amino acids: CASAWRTGGGYTDTQYF. CDR3 bases: TGCGCCAGCGCGTGGAGAACAGGGGGCGGCTACACAGATACGCAGTATTTT. This chain uses TRBV5-1 with TRBJ2-3; 9 nucleotides align to TRBD1. Germline assignment: CDR1 SGHRS and CDR2 YFSETQ. CDR3 length equals 17 residues. V lost 7 bases to trimming and J lost 2 bases; unmatched junction nucleotides: 14.

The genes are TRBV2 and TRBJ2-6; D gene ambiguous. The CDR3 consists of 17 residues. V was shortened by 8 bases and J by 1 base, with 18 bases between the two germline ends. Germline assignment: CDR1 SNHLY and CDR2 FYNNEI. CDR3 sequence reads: CASDRLKSGSGANVLTF. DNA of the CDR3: TGTGCCAGCGATCGATTGAAGTCCGGGTCTGGGGCCAACGTCCTGACTTTC.

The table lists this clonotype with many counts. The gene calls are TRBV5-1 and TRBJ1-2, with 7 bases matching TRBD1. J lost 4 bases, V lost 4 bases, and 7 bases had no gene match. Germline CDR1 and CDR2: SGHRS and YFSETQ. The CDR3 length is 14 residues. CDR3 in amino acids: CASSPPTGTYGYTF. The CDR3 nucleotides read TGCGCCAGCAGCCCCCCGACAGGGACCTATGGCTACACCTTC.

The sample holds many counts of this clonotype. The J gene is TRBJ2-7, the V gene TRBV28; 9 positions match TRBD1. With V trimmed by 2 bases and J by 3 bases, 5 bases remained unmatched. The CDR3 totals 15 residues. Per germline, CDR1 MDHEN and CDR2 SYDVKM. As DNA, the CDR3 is TGTGCCAGCAGTTTACCACAGGGGGCTATCTACGAGCAGTACTTC. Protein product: CASSLPQGAIYEQYF.

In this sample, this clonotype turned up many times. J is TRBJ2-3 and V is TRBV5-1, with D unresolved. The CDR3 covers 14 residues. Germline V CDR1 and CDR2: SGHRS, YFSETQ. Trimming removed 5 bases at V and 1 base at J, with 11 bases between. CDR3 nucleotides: TGCGCCAGCAGGGTTTCAGCCGGCACAGATACGCAGTATTTT. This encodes CASRVSAGTDTQYF.

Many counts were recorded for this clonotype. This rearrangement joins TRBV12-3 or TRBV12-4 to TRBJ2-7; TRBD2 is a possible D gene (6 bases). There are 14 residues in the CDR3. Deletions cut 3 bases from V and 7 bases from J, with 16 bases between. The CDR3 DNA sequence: TGTGCCAGCAGTTTGGGTCAACCGGCGGGAGAGCAGTACTTC. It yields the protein CASSLGQPAGEQYF.

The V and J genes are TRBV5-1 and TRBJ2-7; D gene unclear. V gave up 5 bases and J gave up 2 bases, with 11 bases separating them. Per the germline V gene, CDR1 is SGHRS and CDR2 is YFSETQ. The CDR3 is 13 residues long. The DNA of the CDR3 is TGCGCCAGCAGTCTAGACACTCCCTACGAGCAGTACTTC. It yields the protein CASSLDTPYEQYF.